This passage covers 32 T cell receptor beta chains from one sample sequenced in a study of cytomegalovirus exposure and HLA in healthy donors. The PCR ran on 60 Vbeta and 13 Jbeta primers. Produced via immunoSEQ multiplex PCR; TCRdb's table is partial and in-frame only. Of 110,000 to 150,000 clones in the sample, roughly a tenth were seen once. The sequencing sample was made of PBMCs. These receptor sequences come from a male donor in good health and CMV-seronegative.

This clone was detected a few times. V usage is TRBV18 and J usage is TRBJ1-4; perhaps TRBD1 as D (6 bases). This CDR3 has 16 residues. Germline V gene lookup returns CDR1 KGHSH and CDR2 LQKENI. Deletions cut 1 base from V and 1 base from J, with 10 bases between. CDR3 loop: CASSPLQGVTNEKLFF. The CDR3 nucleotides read TGTGCCAGCTCACCACTACAGGGAGTAACTAATGAAAAACTGTTTTTT.

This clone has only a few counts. The CDR3 protein is CASSWATGNSYEQYF. In nucleotides, the CDR3 is TGTGCCAGCAGTTGGGCGACAGGTAACTCCTACGAGCAGTACTTC. The chain combines TRBV27 with TRBJ2-7; tentative D call: TRBD1 (6 bases). The V gene's germline CDR1 is MNHEY and CDR2 SMNVEV (reference sequence). Trimming removed 4 bases at V and 0 bases at J, with 13 bases between. This CDR3 region has 15 residues.

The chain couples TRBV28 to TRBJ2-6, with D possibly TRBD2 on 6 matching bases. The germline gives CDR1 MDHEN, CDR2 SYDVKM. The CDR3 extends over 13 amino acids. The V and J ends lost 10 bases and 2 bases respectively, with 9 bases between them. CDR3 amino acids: CAIGGPGANVLTF. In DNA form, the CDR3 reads TGTGCCATAGGAGGGCCTGGGGCCAACGTCCTGACTTTC.

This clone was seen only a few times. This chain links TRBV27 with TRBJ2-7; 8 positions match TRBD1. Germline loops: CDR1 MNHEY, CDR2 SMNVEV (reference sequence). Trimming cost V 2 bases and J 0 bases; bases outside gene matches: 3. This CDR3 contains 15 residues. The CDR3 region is CASSLTGQASYEQYF. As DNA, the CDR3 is TGTGCCAGCAGTTTAACGGGACAGGCCTCCTACGAGCAGTACTTC.

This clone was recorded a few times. CDR3 sequence (DNA): TGTGCCAGCAGCCCGAGCGGGGAAACCTACAATGAGCAGTTCTTC. Its translation is CASSPSGETYNEQFF. The gene calls are TRBV11-3 and TRBJ2-1; 7 nucleotides align to TRBD2. CDR1 and CDR2 from the germline V gene are SGHNT and YENEEA. This CDR3 spans 15 amino acids. Trimming took 5 bases from V and 2 from J; bases not matched to a gene: 6.

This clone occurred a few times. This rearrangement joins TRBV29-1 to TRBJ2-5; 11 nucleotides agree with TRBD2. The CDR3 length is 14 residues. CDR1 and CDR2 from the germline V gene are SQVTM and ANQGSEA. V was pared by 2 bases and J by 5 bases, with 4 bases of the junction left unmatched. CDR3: CSVELAGGLETQYF. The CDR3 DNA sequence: TGCAGCGTTGAACTAGCGGGGGGATTGGAGACCCAGTACTTC.

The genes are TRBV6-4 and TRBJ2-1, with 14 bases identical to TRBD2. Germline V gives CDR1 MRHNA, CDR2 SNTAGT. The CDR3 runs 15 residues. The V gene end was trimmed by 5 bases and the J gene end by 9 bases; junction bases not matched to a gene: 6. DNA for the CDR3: TGTGCCAGCAGTCGACTAGCGGGAGGGATAGCTGAGCAGTTCTTC. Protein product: CASSRLAGGIAEQFF.

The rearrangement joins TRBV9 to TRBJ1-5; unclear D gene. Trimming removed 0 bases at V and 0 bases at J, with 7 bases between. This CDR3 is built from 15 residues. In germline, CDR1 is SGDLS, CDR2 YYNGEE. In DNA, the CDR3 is TGTGCCAGCAGCGTAGGTATAGTTAGCAATCAGCCCCAGCATTTT. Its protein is CASSVGIVSNQPQHF. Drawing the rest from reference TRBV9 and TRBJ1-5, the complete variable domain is DSGVTQTPKHLITATGQRVTLRCSPRSGDLSVYWYQQSLDQGLQFLIQYYNGEERAKGNILERFSAQQFPDLHSELNLSSLELGDSALYFCASSVGIVSNQPQHFGDGTRLSIL.

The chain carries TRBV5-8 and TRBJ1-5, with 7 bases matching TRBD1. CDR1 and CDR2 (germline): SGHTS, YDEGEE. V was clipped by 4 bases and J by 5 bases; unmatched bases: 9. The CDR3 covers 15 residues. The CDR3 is CASSQITGADQPQHF. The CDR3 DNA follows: TGTGCCAGCAGCCAGATTACAGGGGCCGATCAGCCCCAGCATTTT.

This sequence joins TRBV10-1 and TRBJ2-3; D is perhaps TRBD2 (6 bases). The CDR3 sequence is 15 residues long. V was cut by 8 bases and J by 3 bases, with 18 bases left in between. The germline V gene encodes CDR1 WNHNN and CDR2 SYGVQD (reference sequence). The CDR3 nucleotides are TGCGCCAGCCAGTGGGGGGAGCTAATTACAGATACGCAGTATTTT. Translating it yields CASQWGELITDTQYF.

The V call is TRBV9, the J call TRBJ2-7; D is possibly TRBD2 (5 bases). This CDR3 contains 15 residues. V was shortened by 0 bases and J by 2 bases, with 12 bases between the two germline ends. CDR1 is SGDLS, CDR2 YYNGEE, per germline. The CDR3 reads CASSVALDGAYEQYF. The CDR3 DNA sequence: TGTGCCAGCAGCGTAGCCCTCGACGGGGCCTACGAGCAGTACTTC.

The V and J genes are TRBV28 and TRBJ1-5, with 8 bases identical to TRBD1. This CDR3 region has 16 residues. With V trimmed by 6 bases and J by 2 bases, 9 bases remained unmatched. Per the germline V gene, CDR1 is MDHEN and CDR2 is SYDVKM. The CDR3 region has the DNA TGTGCCAGCAGCCCATTCGGACAGGGCGGCAATCAGCCCCAGCATTTT. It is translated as CASSPFGQGGNQPQHF.

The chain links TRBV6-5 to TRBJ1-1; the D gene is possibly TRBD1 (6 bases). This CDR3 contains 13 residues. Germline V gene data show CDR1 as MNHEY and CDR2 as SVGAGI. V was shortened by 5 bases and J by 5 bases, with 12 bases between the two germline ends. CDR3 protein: CASSGTRGTEAFF. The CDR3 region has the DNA TGTGCCAGCAGTGGGACGAGGGGGACTGAAGCTTTCTTT.

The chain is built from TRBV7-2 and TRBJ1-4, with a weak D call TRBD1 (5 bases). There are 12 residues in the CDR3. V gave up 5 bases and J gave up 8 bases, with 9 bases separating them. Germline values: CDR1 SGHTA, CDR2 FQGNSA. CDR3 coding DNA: TGTGCCAGCAGCGAATCAGGGGAAAAACTGTTTTTT. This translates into CASSESGEKLFF.

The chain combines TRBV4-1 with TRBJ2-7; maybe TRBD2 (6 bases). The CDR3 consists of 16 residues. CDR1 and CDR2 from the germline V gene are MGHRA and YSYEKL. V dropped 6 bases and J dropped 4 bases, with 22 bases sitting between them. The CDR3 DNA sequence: TGCGCCAGCAGTCCTGGCCCCTCCGAGGGAGGATACGAGCAGTACTTC. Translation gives CASSPGPSEGGYEQYF.

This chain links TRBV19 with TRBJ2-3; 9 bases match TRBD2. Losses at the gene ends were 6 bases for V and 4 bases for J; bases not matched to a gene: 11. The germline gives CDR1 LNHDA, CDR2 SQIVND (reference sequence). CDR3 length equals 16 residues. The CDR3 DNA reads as TGTGCCAGTAGCCCCGGGACTAGCCACAGCGCAGATACGCAGTATTTT. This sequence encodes CASSPGTSHSADTQYF.

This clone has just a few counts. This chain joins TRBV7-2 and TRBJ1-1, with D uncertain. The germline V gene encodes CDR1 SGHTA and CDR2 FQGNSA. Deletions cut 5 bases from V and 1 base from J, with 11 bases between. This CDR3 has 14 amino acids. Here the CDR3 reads CASSPTTGNTEAFF. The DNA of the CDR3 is TGTGCCAGCAGCCCGACTACCGGGAACACTGAAGCTTTCTTT.

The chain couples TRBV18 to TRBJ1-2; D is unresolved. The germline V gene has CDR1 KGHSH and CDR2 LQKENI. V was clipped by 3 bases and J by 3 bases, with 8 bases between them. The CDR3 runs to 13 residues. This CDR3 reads CASSPGGDYGYTF. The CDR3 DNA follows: TGTGCCAGCTCACCGGGAGGAGACTATGGCTACACCTTC.

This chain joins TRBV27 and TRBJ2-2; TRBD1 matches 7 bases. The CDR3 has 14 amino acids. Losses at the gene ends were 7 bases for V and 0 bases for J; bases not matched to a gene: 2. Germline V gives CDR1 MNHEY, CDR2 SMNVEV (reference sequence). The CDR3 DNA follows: TGTGCCAGCACGACAGGGTCGAACACCGGGGAGCTGTTTTTT. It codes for CASTTGSNTGELFF.

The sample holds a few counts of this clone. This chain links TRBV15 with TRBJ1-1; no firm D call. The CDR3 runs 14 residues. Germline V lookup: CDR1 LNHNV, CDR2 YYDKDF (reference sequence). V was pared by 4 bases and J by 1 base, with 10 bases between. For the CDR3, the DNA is TGTGCCACCAGCACCCCAGCGGGGAACACTGAAGCTTTCTTT. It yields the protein CATSTPAGNTEAFF.

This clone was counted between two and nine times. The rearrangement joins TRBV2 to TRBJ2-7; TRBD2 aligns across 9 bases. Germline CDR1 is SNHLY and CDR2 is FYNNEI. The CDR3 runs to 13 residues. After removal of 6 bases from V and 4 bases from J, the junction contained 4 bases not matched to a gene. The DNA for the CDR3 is TGTGCCAGCAGAGCGGGAGGAACGTACGAGCAGTACTTC. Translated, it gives CASRAGGTYEQYF.

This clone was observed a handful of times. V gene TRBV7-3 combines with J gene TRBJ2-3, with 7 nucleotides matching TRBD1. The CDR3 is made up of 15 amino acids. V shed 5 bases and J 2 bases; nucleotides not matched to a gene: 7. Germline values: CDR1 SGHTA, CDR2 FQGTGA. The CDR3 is CASSIDGTDTDTQYF. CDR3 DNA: TGTGCCAGCAGCATAGATGGGACAGACACAGATACGCAGTATTTT.

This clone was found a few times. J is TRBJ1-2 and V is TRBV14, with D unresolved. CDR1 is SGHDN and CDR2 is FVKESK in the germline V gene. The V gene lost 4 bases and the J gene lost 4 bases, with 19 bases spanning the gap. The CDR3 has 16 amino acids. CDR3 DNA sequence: TGTGCCAGCAGCCCTGGGTGGGCTGCTGTCTCCTATGGCTACACCTTC. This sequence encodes CASSPGWAAVSYGYTF.

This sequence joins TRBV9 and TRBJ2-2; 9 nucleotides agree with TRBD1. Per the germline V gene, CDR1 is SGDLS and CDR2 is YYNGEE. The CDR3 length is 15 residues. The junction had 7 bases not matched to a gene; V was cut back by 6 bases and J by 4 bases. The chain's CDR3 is CASNRQGGGTGELFF. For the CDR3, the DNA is TGTGCCAGCAACCGACAGGGGGGCGGCACCGGGGAGCTGTTTTTT.

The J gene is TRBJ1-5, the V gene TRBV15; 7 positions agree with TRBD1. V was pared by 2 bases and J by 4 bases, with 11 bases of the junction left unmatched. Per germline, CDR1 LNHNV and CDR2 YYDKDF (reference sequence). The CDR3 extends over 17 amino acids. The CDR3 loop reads CATSRKNPGQLNQPQHF. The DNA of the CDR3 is TGTGCCACCAGCAGAAAGAACCCGGGACAGCTTAATCAGCCCCAGCATTTT. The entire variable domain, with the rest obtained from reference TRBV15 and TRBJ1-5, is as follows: DAMVIQNPRYQVTQFGKPVTLSCSQTLNHNVMYWYQQKSSQAPKLLFHYYDKDFNNEADTPDNFQSRRPNTSFCFLDIRSPGLGDTAMYLCATSRKNPGQLNQPQHFGDGTRLSIL.

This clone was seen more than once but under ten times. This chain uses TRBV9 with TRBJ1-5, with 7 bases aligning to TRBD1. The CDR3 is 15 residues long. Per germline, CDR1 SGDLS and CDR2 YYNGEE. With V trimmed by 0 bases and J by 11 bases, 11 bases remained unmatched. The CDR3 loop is CASSVDSGGRGAQHF. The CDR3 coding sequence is TGTGCCAGCAGCGTAGACAGCGGAGGCAGGGGGGCCCAGCATTTT.

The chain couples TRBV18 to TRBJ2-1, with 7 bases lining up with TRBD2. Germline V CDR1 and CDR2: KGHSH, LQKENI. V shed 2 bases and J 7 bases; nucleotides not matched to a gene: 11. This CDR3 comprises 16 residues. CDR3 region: CASSPSEVAGGNEQFF. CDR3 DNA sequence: TGTGCCAGCTCACCATCCGAAGTAGCGGGTGGGAATGAGCAGTTCTTC.

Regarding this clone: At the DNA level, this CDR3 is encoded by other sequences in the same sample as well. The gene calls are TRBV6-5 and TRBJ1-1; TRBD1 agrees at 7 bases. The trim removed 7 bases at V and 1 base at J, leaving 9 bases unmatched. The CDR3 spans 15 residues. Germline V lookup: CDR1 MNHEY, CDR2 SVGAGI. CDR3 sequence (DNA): TGTGCCAGCACCCAGCGACAGGGAGGGAACACTGAAGCTTTCTTT. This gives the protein CASTQRQGGNTEAFF.

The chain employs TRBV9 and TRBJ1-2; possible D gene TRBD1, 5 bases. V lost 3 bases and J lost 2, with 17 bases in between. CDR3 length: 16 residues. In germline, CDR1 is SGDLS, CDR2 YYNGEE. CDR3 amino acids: CASSGIVPQGNYGYTF. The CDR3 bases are TGTGCCAGCAGCGGTATCGTGCCCCAGGGCAACTATGGCTACACCTTC.

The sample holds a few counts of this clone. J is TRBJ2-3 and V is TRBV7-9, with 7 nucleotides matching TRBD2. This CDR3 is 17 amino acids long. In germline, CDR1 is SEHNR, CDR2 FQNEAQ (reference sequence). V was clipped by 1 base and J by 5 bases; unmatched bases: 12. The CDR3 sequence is CASSLDRDSSGGDTQYF. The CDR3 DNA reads TGTGCCAGCAGCTTAGATCGGGACTCCTCGGGGGGAGATACGCAGTATTTT.

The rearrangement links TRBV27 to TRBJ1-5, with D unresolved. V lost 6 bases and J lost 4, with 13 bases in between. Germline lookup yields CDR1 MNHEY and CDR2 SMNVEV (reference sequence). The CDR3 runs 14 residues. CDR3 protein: CASRPGNGNQPQHF. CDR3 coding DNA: TGTGCCAGCAGACCAGGCAATGGGAATCAGCCCCAGCATTTT.

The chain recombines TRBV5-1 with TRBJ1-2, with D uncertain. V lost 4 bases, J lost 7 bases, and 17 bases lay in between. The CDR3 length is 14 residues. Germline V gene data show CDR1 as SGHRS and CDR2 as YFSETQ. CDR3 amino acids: CASSPPSGVSGYTF. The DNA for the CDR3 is TGCGCCAGCAGCCCCCCCAGCGGGGTCTCTGGCTACACCTTC.